The 9 T cell receptor beta chains below all came from one sample that was sequenced in a study of cytomegalovirus exposure and HLA in healthy donors. Researchers ran the PCR with 60 Vbeta and 13 Jbeta primers. Here immunoSEQ multiplex PCR was the method, and the copy in TCRdb shows in-frame clones only, minus some. The profile shows some 120,000 clones, 65% to 75% of them singletons. The sequencing input was PBMCs. These receptors were taken from a woman in her 50s in good health and CMV-seropositive.

The chain combines TRBV27 with TRBJ1-1; tentative D call: TRBD1 (6 bases). The CDR3 covers 14 residues. Germline CDR1 and CDR2: MNHEY and SMNVEV (reference sequence). The germline V and J ends were trimmed by 3 bases and 1 base, with 9 bases remaining between them. The CDR3 sequence: CASSFSTGNTEAFF. The CDR3 DNA reads as TGTGCCAGCAGTTTTTCGACAGGGAACACTGAAGCTTTCTTT.

The chain couples TRBV4-3 to TRBJ1-2; TRBD1 is a possible D gene (5 bases). The germline CDR1 and CDR2 sequences are LGHNA and YSLEER. The CDR3 runs 15 residues. The V end lost 4 bases, the J end lost 4 bases, and 16 bases lay between the germline ends. The CDR3 bases are TGCGCCAGCAGCCGGAACAGAGACAGCCTCTATGGCTACACCTTC. It codes for CASSRNRDSLYGYTF.

This sequence joins TRBV5-1 and TRBJ2-3, with 10 bases aligning to TRBD2. From germline, CDR1 is SGHRS and CDR2 YFSETQ. The CDR3 spans 17 residues. Trimming took 0 bases from V and 6 from J; bases not matched to a gene: 10. This CDR3 reads CASSLDVAGGIRDTQYF. The CDR3 nucleotides are TGCGCCAGCAGCTTGGATGTAGCGGGGGGTATCCGGGATACGCAGTATTTT.

DNA for the CDR3: TGTGCCAGCAGCGGGGGACAGGGGGTCGGCTATGGCTACACCTTC. Translation gives CASSGGQGVGYGYTF. This rearrangement joins TRBV7-2 to TRBJ1-2; TRBD1 matches at 11 bases. Trimming removed 5 bases from V and 4 bases from J; junction bases left unmatched: 6. The germline V gene has CDR1 SGHTA and CDR2 FQGNSA. The CDR3 is made up of 15 amino acids.

This rearrangement joins TRBV4-2 to TRBJ1-2; 9 bases agree with TRBD1. The CDR3 covers 15 residues. V dropped 1 base and J dropped 2; count of bases not matched to a gene: 2. Germline lookup yields CDR1 LGHNA and CDR2 YNFKEQ. The CDR3 DNA reads as TGTGCCAGCAGCCAAGGGACAGGGGTCAACTATGGCTACACCTTC. This translates into CASSQGTGVNYGYTF.

The V and J genes are TRBV27 and TRBJ2-7, with D possibly matching TRBD1 (6 bases). The germline V gene has CDR1 MNHEY and CDR2 SMNVEV (reference sequence). Trimming shortened V by 6 bases and J by 5 bases, and 17 bases separated the two germline ends. CDR3 length equals 14 residues. The CDR3 DNA is TGTGCCAGCAGCTACACAACAGGGTATGACGAGCAGTACTTC. Its protein is CASSYTTGYDEQYF.

V is TRBV19 and J is TRBJ1-2; D perhaps matches TRBD1 (6 bases). Between the trimmed V and J ends, which lost 10 bases and 4 bases, there was a span of 16 bases. The CDR3 is 13 amino acids. Germline-derived CDR1 and CDR2 are LNHDA and SQIVND (reference sequence). The CDR3 nucleotides read TGTGCCACTACAAGGGGGGGCCCCTATGGCTACACCTTC. This sequence encodes CATTRGGPYGYTF.

The rearrangement links TRBV2 to TRBJ1-2; D is ambiguous. This CDR3 is 11 amino acids long. CDR1 and CDR2 (germline): SNHLY, FYNNEI. V shed 6 bases and J shed 5 bases, with 7 bases lying between them. CDR3 coding DNA: TGTGCCAGCAGGGCACAGTATGGCTACACCTTC. It translates to CASRAQYGYTF.

The rearrangement uses TRBV30 and TRBJ1-3; possibly TRBD1 for D (6 bases). V dropped 3 bases and J dropped 2 bases, with 14 bases sitting between them. Looked up from germline, CDR1 is GTSNPN and CDR2 is SVGIG (reference sequence). The CDR3 loop spans 15 amino acids. CDR3 sequence: CAWSPKDRPGNTIYF. For the CDR3, the DNA is TGTGCCTGGAGCCCGAAGGACAGACCTGGAAACACCATATATTTT. The full variable domain, with the rest looked up from reference TRBV30 and TRBJ1-3, is SQTIHQWPATLVQPVGSPLSLECTVEGTSNPNLYWYRQAAGRGLQLLFYSVGIGQISSEVPQNLSASRPQDRQFILSSKKLLLSDSGFYLCAWSPKDRPGNTIYFGEGSWLTVV.